These 32 T cell receptor beta chains came from one sample sequenced in a study of cytomegalovirus exposure and HLA in healthy donors. The PCR contained 60 Vbeta and 13 Jbeta primers. The assay was immunoSEQ multiplex PCR, and TCRdb's table has in-frame clones only and misses some. Of 300,000 or so clones listed, approximately 84% were seen once; the top ten hold roughly 2%. What was sequenced was PBMCs. Receptor source: a woman aged 35 to 49 in good health and CMV-seropositive.

The chain recombines TRBV2 with TRBJ1-5; D is ambiguous. This CDR3 contains 13 residues. V gave up 5 bases and J gave up 6 bases, with 11 bases separating them. Germline V gene sequence: CDR1 SNHLY, CDR2 FYNNEI. CDR3 in amino acids: CASSPNSGQPQHF. In nucleotides, the CDR3 is TGTGCCAGCAGTCCGAACAGCGGTCAGCCCCAGCATTTT. Full variable domain (remainder filled in from reference TRBV2 and TRBJ1-5): EPEVTQTPSHQVTQMGQEVILRCVPISNHLYFYWYRQILGQKVEFLVSFYNNEISEKSEIFDDQFSVERPDGSNFTLKIRSTKLEDSAMYFCASSPNSGQPQHFGDGTRLSIL.

The chain combines TRBV9 with TRBJ1-2; TRBD1 agrees at 8 bases. The germline V gene encodes CDR1 SGDLS and CDR2 YYNGEE. The CDR3 totals 17 residues. Unmatched junction bases numbered 8, after V lost 1 base and J lost 0 bases. The CDR3 DNA sequence: TGTGCCAGCAGCGTAAGGCCAGGGGGCGGATCTAACTATGGCTACACCTTC. Its protein is CASSVRPGGGSNYGYTF.

The chain couples TRBV5-1 to TRBJ2-3; TRBD1 agrees at 7 bases. J gave up 5 bases and V 5 bases, and 5 bases lay outside the gene matches. Germline CDR1 SGHRS, CDR2 YFSETQ. CDR3 length: 13 amino acids. Here the CDR3 reads CASRRDSLDTQYF. In DNA, the CDR3 is TGCGCCAGCAGGAGGGACAGTTTAGATACGCAGTATTTT.

The V gene is TRBV7-2, the J gene TRBJ1-5; 8 positions agree with TRBD1. The germline V gene has CDR1 SGHTA and CDR2 FQGNSA. Unmatched junction bases numbered 9, after V lost 2 bases and J lost 3 bases. The length of the CDR3 is 17 residues. The CDR3 protein is CASSLRGQARTNQPQHF. Here the CDR3 DNA reads TGTGCCAGCAGCTTACGGGGACAGGCCCGAACCAATCAGCCCCAGCATTTT.

The genes are TRBV5-6 and TRBJ2-5, with D perhaps TRBD1 (6 bases). Trimming removed 4 bases from V and 4 bases from J, with 14 bases in between. The germline V gene encodes CDR1 SGHDT and CDR2 YYEEEE. CDR3 length: 14 residues. The CDR3 region has the DNA TGTGCCAGCAGCGTACATCAGGGGTTAGAGACCCAGTACTTC. Its translation: CASSVHQGLETQYF. Complete variable domain (other parts from reference TRBV5-6 and TRBJ2-5): DAGVTQSPTHLIKTRGQQVTLRCSPKSGHDTVSWYQQALGQGPQFIFQYYEEEERQRGNFPDRFSGHQFPNYSSELNVNALLLGDSALYLCASSVHQGLETQYFGPGTRLLVL.

The chain uses TRBV11-3 and TRBJ2-3, with TRBD1 as a possible D gene (6 bases). This CDR3 spans 12 amino acids. V was trimmed by 4 bases and J by 5 bases, leaving 7 bases between them. The germline CDR1 and CDR2 sequences are SGHNT and YENEEA. The CDR3 nucleotides are TGTGCCAGCAGCTCGACAGGAGATACGCAGTATTTT. This encodes CASSSTGDTQYF. The entire variable domain, with the rest obtained from reference TRBV11-3 and TRBJ2-3, is as follows: EAGVVQSPRYKIIEKKQPVAFWCNPISGHNTLYWYLQNLGQGPELLIRYENEEAVDDSQLPKDRFSAERLKGVDSTLKIQPAELGDSAVYLCASSSTGDTQYFGPGTRLTVL.

The chain links TRBV11-3 to TRBJ2-1; 11 bases match TRBD2. There are 15 residues in the CDR3. V shed 2 bases and J 9 bases; nucleotides not matched to a gene: 6. Germline assignment: CDR1 SGHNT and CDR2 YENEEA. CDR3 nucleotides: TGTGCCAGCAGCTTAATAGCGGGAGGGCCAAGTGAGCAGTTCTTC. Translating gives CASSLIAGGPSEQFF. The entire variable domain, with the rest obtained from reference TRBV11-3 and TRBJ2-1, is as follows: EAGVVQSPRYKIIEKKQPVAFWCNPISGHNTLYWYLQNLGQGPELLIRYENEEAVDDSQLPKDRFSAERLKGVDSTLKIQPAELGDSAVYLCASSLIAGGPSEQFFGPGTRLTVL.

This clone was detected a few times. The DNA of the CDR3 is TGTGCCAGCAGCGACCGGGACAGGGGGGGTAGCAATCAGCCCCAGCATTTT. Amino acid sequence: CASSDRDRGGSNQPQHF. The rearrangement joins TRBV7-2 to TRBJ1-5; TRBD1 agrees at 11 bases. The germline V gene has CDR1 SGHTA and CDR2 FQGNSA. V lost 5 bases and J lost 0; bases outside the gene matches: 6. CDR3 length: 17 residues.

This clone showed up just once. This sequence joins TRBV7-9 and TRBJ2-1, with 14 positions matching TRBD2. CDR3 length: 16 amino acids. J was trimmed by 6 bases and V by 6 bases; bases with no gene match: 7. Per germline, CDR1 SEHNR and CDR2 FQNEAQ (reference sequence). CDR3 amino acids: CASRYGTSGSGNEQFF. Written as DNA, the CDR3 is TGTGCCAGCAGATACGGGACTAGCGGGAGTGGCAATGAGCAGTTCTTC. The complete variable domain, with remaining parts taken from reference TRBV7-9 and TRBJ2-1, reads DTGVSQNPRHKITKRGQNVTFRCDPISEHNRLYWYRQTLGQGPEFLTYFQNEAQLEKSRLLSDRFSAERPKGSFSTLEIQRTEQGDSAMYLCASRYGTSGSGNEQFFGPGTRLTVL.

This chain links TRBV11-3 with TRBJ2-7, with 7 bases lining up with TRBD2. V gave up 0 bases and J gave up 0 bases; unmatched junction bases: 11. Germline V lookup: CDR1 SGHNT, CDR2 YENEEA. The CDR3 sequence is 18 residues long. DNA of the CDR3: TGTGCCAGCAGCTTAGATAAGTTGGGCGGGGGAGTCTCCTACGAGCAGTACTTC. Protein product: CASSLDKLGGGVSYEQYF.

This chain joins TRBV18 and TRBJ1-1; weak D call: TRBD1 (5 bases). There are 15 residues in the CDR3. The germline CDR1 and CDR2 sequences are KGHSH and LQKENI. V gave up 6 bases and J gave up 3 bases, with 17 bases separating them. The CDR3 DNA follows: TGTGCCAGCTCGCCCGACCTGGCGGGGGACACTGAAGCTTTCTTT. Translation: CASSPDLAGDTEAFF.

This clone was seen only once. V is TRBV19 and J is TRBJ2-3; 10 bases map to TRBD2. Germline CDR1 reads LNHDA; CDR2 reads SQIVND (reference sequence). Trimming cost V 4 bases and J 2 bases; bases outside gene matches: 6. The CDR3 contains 16 residues. The CDR3 sequence is CASSRLAGKSTDTQYF. Here the CDR3 DNA reads TGTGCCAGTAGTAGACTAGCGGGCAAGTCCACAGATACGCAGTATTTT.

J is TRBJ2-7 and V is TRBV27; 8 nucleotides agree with TRBD1. The CDR3 loop spans 14 amino acids. Germline loops: CDR1 MNHEY, CDR2 SMNVEV (reference sequence). V lost 4 bases to trimming and J lost 6 bases; unmatched junction nucleotides: 8. In DNA form, the CDR3 reads TGTGCCAGCAGTTCGGCCAGGGGGCGAGGCGAGCAGTACTTC. Encoded protein: CASSSARGRGEQYF.

This rearrangement joins TRBV29-1 to TRBJ2-2; 8 nucleotides align to TRBD2. Germline CDR1 reads SQVTM; CDR2 reads ANQGSEA. Trimming took 4 bases from V and 1 from J; bases not matched to a gene: 2. The CDR3 has 14 residues. CDR3 sequence reads: CSVATSGNTGELFF. The CDR3 coding sequence is TGCAGCGTTGCAACTAGCGGGAACACCGGGGAGCTGTTTTTT.

This clone was counted once. V and J are TRBV6-1 and TRBJ1-4, with no clear D. The germline CDR1 and CDR2 sequences are MNHNS and SASEGT. Trimming shortened V by 7 bases and J by 13 bases, and 19 bases separated the two germline ends. CDR3 size: 13 residues. As DNA, the CDR3 is TGTGCCAGCACGCTGAAAGGGCTAGAGGGACTGTTTTTT. Translated, it gives CASTLKGLEGLFF.

A single count supports this clone. The chain is built from TRBV7-2 and TRBJ1-1; D remains unclear. V was cut by 2 bases and J by 3 bases, with 13 bases left in between. CDR1 is SGHTA and CDR2 is FQGNSA in the germline V gene. The CDR3 length is 15 residues. CDR3 in DNA: TGTGCCAGCAGCTTATTGGGCCCTCAGGACACTGAAGCTTTCTTT. Translating gives CASSLLGPQDTEAFF.

The chain couples TRBV18 to TRBJ2-7, with 7 bases aligning to TRBD1. The ends lost 0 bases at V and 0 bases at J; junction bases unmatched: 5. CDR3 size: 16 residues. Germline V lookup: CDR1 KGHSH, CDR2 LQKENI. In DNA, the CDR3 is TGTGCCAGCTCACCACCGGGGACAGTGAGCTCCTACGAGCAGTACTTC. Residues: CASSPPGTVSSYEQYF.

The chain recombines TRBV7-8 with TRBJ1-5, with 9 positions matching TRBD1. The germline V gene encodes CDR1 SGHVS and CDR2 FQNEAQ. CDR3 length equals 14 residues. The trim removed 6 bases at V and 7 bases at J, leaving 7 bases unmatched. CDR3 loop: CASSPTGGTQPQHF. The CDR3 DNA reads TGTGCCAGCAGTCCTACAGGGGGCACCCAGCCCCAGCATTTT. Together with reference TRBV7-8 and TRBJ1-5, the CDR3 gives the full variable domain: GAGVSQSPRYKVAKRGQDVALRCDPISGHVSLFWYQQALGQGPEFLTYFQNEAQLDKSGLPSDRFFAERPEGSVSTLKIQRTQQEDSAVYLCASSPTGGTQPQHFGDGTRLSIL.

This sequence joins TRBV27 and TRBJ2-7, with D possibly matching TRBD1 (6 bases). V lost 8 bases and J lost 0, with 11 bases in between. Germline V gene data show CDR1 as MNHEY and CDR2 as SMNVEV (reference sequence). The CDR3 has 13 residues. The CDR3 bases are TGTGCCAGCTTATGGGACACCTCCTACGAGCAGTACTTC. This translates into CASLWDTSYEQYF.

The genes are TRBV28 and TRBJ2-7; TRBD1 agrees at 8 bases. The CDR3 is 15 residues long. V was pared by 7 bases and J by 5 bases, with 13 bases of the junction left unmatched. Germline values: CDR1 MDHEN, CDR2 SYDVKM. The CDR3 loop is CASNRPPDRAHEQYF. The CDR3 DNA is TGTGCCAGCAATCGCCCGCCGGACAGGGCTCACGAGCAGTACTTC.

The rearrangement joins TRBV12-5 to TRBJ2-1, with D maybe TRBD1 (7 bases). Germline-derived CDR1 and CDR2 are LGHNT and FRNRAP. This CDR3 spans 15 amino acids. V shed 1 base and J shed 5 bases, with 12 bases lying between them. CDR3 amino acids: CASGLGQGGDNEQFF. CDR3 in DNA: TGTGCTAGTGGTTTGGGACAGGGAGGTGACAATGAGCAGTTCTTC. The full variable domain, with the rest looked up from reference TRBV12-5 and TRBJ2-1, is DARVTQTPRHKVTEMGQEVTMRCQPILGHNTVFWYRQTMMQGLELLAYFRNRAPLDDSGMPKDRFSAEMPDATLATLKIQPSEPRDSAVYFCASGLGQGGDNEQFFGPGTRLTVL.

V and J are TRBV19 and TRBJ2-1; 7 bases align to TRBD2. Germline loops: CDR1 LNHDA, CDR2 SQIVND (reference sequence). V lost 3 bases to trimming and J lost 1 base; unmatched junction nucleotides: 9. There are 17 residues in the CDR3. The CDR3 nucleotides are TGTGCCAGTAGTATGGGATCAGCGGGAAGTTCCTACAATGAGCAGTTCTTC. Translating it yields CASSMGSAGSSYNEQFF.

The chain links TRBV28 to TRBJ1-2; TRBD1 is a possible D gene (6 bases). Germline V gene lookup returns CDR1 MDHEN and CDR2 SYDVKM. Trimming shortened V by 10 bases and J by 4 bases, and 19 bases separated the two germline ends. The CDR3 covers 14 residues. CDR3 nucleotide sequence: TGTGCCATCGGGGTCGGGACACCTCTCTATGGCTACACCTTC. This encodes CAIGVGTPLYGYTF.

V gene TRBV10-3 combines with J gene TRBJ2-1; 8 nucleotides match TRBD1. CDR1 and CDR2 from the germline V gene are ENHRY and SYGVKD. The CDR3 contains 15 residues. With 3 bases clipped from V and 5 bases from J, the junction kept 6 bases outside the gene matches. The CDR3 sequence: CAISDSGTGNNEQFF. The CDR3 nucleotides are TGTGCCATCAGTGACTCCGGGACAGGCAACAATGAGCAGTTCTTC.

Here the CDR3 DNA reads TGTGCCAGCTTACCGGGACAGGACACCGGGGAGCTGTTTTTT. Protein product: CASLPGQDTGELFF. J is TRBJ2-2 and V is TRBV18, with 8 nucleotides matching TRBD1. V was clipped by 7 bases and J by 3 bases; unmatched bases: 4. Germline CDR1 reads KGHSH; CDR2 reads LQKENI. There are 14 residues in the CDR3.

The CDR3 reads CASSFEGFGTQYF. In DNA form, the CDR3 reads TGTGCCAGCAGTTTCGAGGGTTTTGGGACCCAGTACTTC. J is TRBJ2-5 and V is TRBV27, with a weak D call TRBD2 (5 bases). V lost 3 bases, J lost 7 bases, and 12 bases lay in between. Germline V gene sequence: CDR1 MNHEY, CDR2 SMNVEV (reference sequence). The CDR3 contains 13 residues.

This sequence joins TRBV29-1 and TRBJ2-7; the D gene is possibly TRBD2 (6 bases). The CDR3 runs 13 residues. Germline CDR1 SQVTM, CDR2 ANQGSEA. The germline V and J ends were trimmed by 3 bases and 2 bases, with 11 bases remaining between them. The CDR3 is CSVDGGGPYEQYF. The CDR3 nucleotides are TGCAGCGTTGACGGGGGTGGCCCCTACGAGCAGTACTTC.

This clone was found once. The chain carries TRBV2 and TRBJ1-3; TRBD1 matches at 7 bases. The CDR3 sequence is 13 residues long. V dropped 7 bases and J dropped 6; count of bases not matched to a gene: 6. Germline CDR1 is SNHLY and CDR2 is FYNNEI. The CDR3 coding sequence is TGTGCCAGCATGAGGGACAGACTAAACACCATATATTTT. Translating it yields CASMRDRLNTIYF.

As DNA, the CDR3 is TGTGCCAGCAGACAACATCCGGGACAGGGGACTCTCTCTGGAAACACCATATATTTT. Protein sequence: CASRQHPGQGTLSGNTIYF. The V and J genes are TRBV28 and TRBJ1-3, with TRBD1 matching 10 bases. Trimming removed 6 bases from V and 0 bases from J; junction bases left unmatched: 14. The CDR3 runs 19 residues. The germline gives CDR1 MDHEN, CDR2 SYDVKM. Based on the CDR3 plus reference TRBV28 and TRBJ1-3, the full variable domain is DVKVTQSSRYLVKRTGEKVFLECVQDMDHENMFWYRQDPGLGLRLIYFSYDVKMKEKGDIPEGYSVSREKKERFSLILESASTNQTSMYLCASRQHPGQGTLSGNTIYFGEGSWLTVV.

J is TRBJ2-1 and V is TRBV19, with a possible D match to TRBD2 (6 bases). Germline CDR1 is LNHDA and CDR2 is SQIVND (reference sequence). The CDR3 runs 13 residues. Trimming removed 6 bases at V and 6 bases at J, with 12 bases between. The CDR3 region is CASSGRVGNEQFF. CDR3 sequence (DNA): TGTGCCAGTAGCGGGAGAGTTGGCAATGAGCAGTTCTTC.

The rearrangement uses TRBV27 and TRBJ2-1, with D perhaps TRBD1 (6 bases). CDR1 MNHEY and CDR2 SMNVEV come from the germline V gene (reference sequence). Between the trimmed V and J ends, which lost 2 bases and 0 bases, there was a span of 8 bases. The CDR3 totals 15 residues. This CDR3 reads CASSLVDSSYNEQFF. Here the CDR3 DNA reads TGTGCCAGCAGTTTAGTGGACAGCTCCTACAATGAGCAGTTCTTC.

As DNA, the CDR3 is TGCGCCAGCAGACTGGACAGTGCTGGGGCCAACGTCCTGACTTTC. This gives the protein CASRLDSAGANVLTF. The chain joins TRBV5-1 to TRBJ2-6; a weak D match, TRBD1 (6 bases). The germline V and J ends were trimmed by 5 bases and 2 bases, with 11 bases remaining between them. The CDR3 extends over 15 amino acids. The V gene's germline CDR1 is SGHRS and CDR2 YFSETQ. The variable domain in full, completed from reference TRBV5-1 and TRBJ2-6, reads KAGVTQTPRYLIKTRGQQVTLSCSPISGHRSVSWYQQTPGQGLQFLFEYFSETQRNKGNFPGRFSGRQFSNSRSEMNVSTLELGDSALYLCASRLDSAGANVLTFGAGSRLTVL.